Sequencing of this T cell receptor (beta chain) was carried out in a study of read filtering for tumor transcriptome and immune sequencing. The library was built from about 400 ng RNA with molecular barcoded adaptors for alpha/delta and beta/gamma chains. TCRdb re-derived calls from the reads in MiXCR, one entry per CDR3 protein. The sample yields about 86,000 distinct CDR3 sequences, 9% to 15% seen once. Ten or more counts support this clonotype. The CDR3 runs to 13 residues. V lost 1 base and J 9 bases, leaving 10 bases between the germline ends. Germline assignment: CDR1 SGHTA and CDR2 FQGNSA. The sequenced material came from a population of CD138-negative cells sorted from bone marrow. The origin of this receptor is a donor at least 40 years old with multiple myeloma. The chain employs TRBV7-2 and TRBJ2-1; D possibly matches TRBD1 or TRBD2 (5 bases each). CDR3 protein: CASSLGGIGEQFF. The CDR3, as DNA: TGTGCCAGCAGCTTAGGGGGGATAGGTGAGCAGTTCTTC.